The next 11 T cell receptor beta chains were all read from a single sample in a study of CD8 T cells in Susac syndrome. The RNA, about 0.5 to 1 ug, was put through reverse transcription using random hexamers. TCRdb re-called the immunoSEQ multiplex PCR reads with MiXCR, one entry per CDR3 protein. The sample shows approximately 160,000 distinct CDR3 sequences, around 96% of them seen only once. The sequencing sample was made of CD4+ T cells from PBMCs. The receptor source for this set is a human donor with Susac syndrome.

The chain links TRBV7-2 to TRBJ2-3; 14 nucleotides align to TRBD2. Losses at the gene ends were 5 bases for V and 4 bases for J; bases not matched to a gene: 8. The CDR3 runs to 17 residues. The germline V gene has CDR1 SGHTA and CDR2 FQGNSA. CDR3 DNA: TGTGCCAGCAGCCCTGGACTAGCGGGAGGTGCCCCAGATACGCAGTATTTT. Amino acids: CASSPGLAGGAPDTQYF.

The chain recombines TRBV27 with TRBJ2-6; D is ambiguous. The V gene lost 9 bases and the J gene lost 3 bases, with 12 bases spanning the gap. The germline V gene encodes CDR1 MNHEY and CDR2 SMNVEV (reference sequence). CDR3 length: 14 amino acids. The chain's CDR3 is CASGPARGANVLTF. CDR3 bases: TGTGCCAGTGGCCCCGCGCGTGGGGCCAACGTCCTGACTTTC.

This clonotype appeared a single time. V and J are TRBV21-1 and TRBJ1-2; TRBD1 is the table's D call and was not checked against the DNA. TRBV21-1 is a documented pseudogene. The CDR3 has 13 amino acids. The CDR3 DNA is TGTGCCAGCGCTAACAGGGATTCCTATGGCTACACCTTC. Its translation: CASANRDSYGYTF.

The CDR3 loop reads CASHPPRFGEGYGYTF. DNA for the CDR3: TGTGCCAGCCACCCGCCCAGGTTCGGAGAAGGCTATGGCTACACCTTC. The rearrangement joins TRBV18 to TRBJ1-2; D is undetermined. Germline CDR1 is KGHSH and CDR2 is LQKENI. The CDR3 is 16 amino acids. V lost 8 bases and J 4 bases, leaving 23 bases between the germline ends.

This rearrangement joins TRBV20-1 to TRBJ1-6; a possible D gene is TRBD1 (6 bases). The CDR3 consists of 12 residues. Trimming pared 3 bases from V and 9 bases from J, leaving 9 bases between. The germline gives CDR1 DFQATT, CDR2 SNEGSKA (reference sequence). The DNA for the CDR3 is TGCAGTGCTAGGGCGGACAGTTCACCCCTCCACTTT. It is translated as CSARADSSPLHF.

The DNA of the CDR3 is TGTGCCAGCAGTTTTACCTCACAGGGGGATCAGCCCCAGCATTTT. Its protein product is CASSFTSQGDQPQHF. V and J are TRBV6-2 or TRBV6-3 and TRBJ1-5, with TRBD1 identical over 8 bases. The CDR3 runs 15 residues. Germline CDR1 reads MNHEY; CDR2 reads SVGEGT. V lost 4 bases to trimming and J lost 5 bases; unmatched junction nucleotides: 7.

The chain's CDR3 is CASSLVPSGNTDTQYF. CDR3 nucleotides: TGTGCCAGCAGTTTAGTTCCTAGCGGAAACACAGATACGCAGTATTTT. The chain carries TRBV12-3 or TRBV12-4 and TRBJ2-3; 7 bases map to TRBD2. This CDR3 has 16 amino acids. V was pared by 1 base and J by 2 bases, with 6 bases of the junction left unmatched.

The genes are TRBV5-6 and TRBJ1-6; no definite D call. Trimming stripped 0 bases from V and 10 bases from J, with 8 bases between. The CDR3 is 13 amino acids. Germline-derived CDR1 and CDR2 are SGHDT and YYEEEE. This CDR3 reads CASSLVPGSPLHF. The CDR3 DNA sequence: TGTGCCAGCAGCTTGGTCCCCGGGTCACCCCTCCACTTT.

This CDR3 reads CASSPSGQGLYGYTF. The CDR3 bases are TGTGCCAGCAGTCCCTCGGGACAGGGCCTCTATGGCTACACCTTC. This chain connects TRBV28 to TRBJ1-2, with TRBD1 identical over 9 bases. Germline CDR1 MDHEN, CDR2 SYDVKM. With V trimmed by 5 bases and J by 4 bases, 8 bases remained unmatched. This CDR3 has 15 amino acids.

The V gene is TRBV7-2, the J gene TRBJ2-5; no definite D call. Trimming shortened V by 5 bases and J by 4 bases, and 11 bases separated the two germline ends. Germline V gene sequence: CDR1 SGHTA, CDR2 FQGNSA. This CDR3 spans 13 amino acids. The CDR3 region has the DNA TGTGCCAGCAGCCCCGTGGCCCCAGAGACCCAGTACTTC. This codes for CASSPVAPETQYF.

This clonotype was observed once. The chain is built from TRBV12-3 or TRBV12-4 and TRBJ2-1, with 10 bases matching TRBD1. The CDR3 has 15 residues. The trim removed 5 bases at V and 3 bases at J, leaving 4 bases unmatched. The chain's CDR3 is CASSAGTGVYNEQFF. The CDR3 coding sequence is TGTGCCAGCAGTGCCGGGACAGGGGTCTACAATGAGCAGTTCTTC.